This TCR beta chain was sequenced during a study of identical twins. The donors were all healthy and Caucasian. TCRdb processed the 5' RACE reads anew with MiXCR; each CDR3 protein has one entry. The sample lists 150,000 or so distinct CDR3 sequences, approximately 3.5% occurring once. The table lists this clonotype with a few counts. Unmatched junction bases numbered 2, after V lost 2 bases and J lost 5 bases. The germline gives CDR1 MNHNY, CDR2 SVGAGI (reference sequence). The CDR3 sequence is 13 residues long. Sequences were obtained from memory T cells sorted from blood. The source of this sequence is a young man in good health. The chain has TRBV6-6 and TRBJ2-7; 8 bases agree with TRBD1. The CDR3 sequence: CASSYDRGNEQYF. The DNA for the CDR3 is TGTGCCAGCAGTTACGACAGGGGCAACGAGCAGTACTTC.